This TCR beta chain was recovered during a study of regulatory T cells in long-lasting Graves disease. The table lists this clonotype with many counts. The antigen remains unidentified. The time point denotes: newly diagnosed GD, antithyroid drugs for less than 3 months. Extracted PBMC RNA gave rise to the TCR library. Unmatched junction bases numbered 5, after V lost 8 bases and J lost 5 bases. This CDR3 region has 12 residues. Germline CDR1 and CDR2: SNHLY and FYNNEI. In building TCR beta libraries, iRepertoire HTBI primers were used together with Arm-PCR of CDR3 regions. TCRdb itself ran the multiplex PCR reads through MiXCR, one entry per CDR3 protein. This sample has more than 300,000 distinct CDR3 sequences, with approximately 10% found just once. General study findings and limits: Persistent Graves' patients possessed reduced TCR diversity relative to recently diagnosed ones.

These same records also appear under a second study, on T cells in Graves' hyperthyroidism and ophthalmopathy. That paper states: Also found in blood were most expanded thyroid clonotypes above 0.001.

The sequence came from a woman younger than 35 with Graves disease. V usage is TRBV2 and J usage is TRBJ2-5; 7 bases fit TRBD2. The specimen was peripheral blood mononuclear cells (PBMCs), collected at new diagnosis, from a patient treated with antithyroid drugs. The DNA for the CDR3 is TGTGCCAGCGGGGGGGGACTGGAGACCCAGTACTTC. Translating it yields CASGGGLETQYF.